This TCR beta chain appears in the sequencing data of a study of identical twins. Germline V gene lookup returns CDR1 SGHTA and CDR2 FQGNSA. The CDR3 is 14 residues long. V gave up 6 bases and J gave up 3 bases, with 12 bases separating them. A universal primer site arose from template switching, and cDNA bore unique molecular identifiers. TCRdb re-called the 5' RACE reads through MiXCR, storing one row per CDR3 protein. The sample consists of 1.5 million to 2 million distinct CDR3 sequences, about 31% of them appearing once. Details on this clonotype: Its specificity is not known.

Notes on the study in general: Memory repertoires lacked the insertion deficit that abundant cord blood beta clonotypes showed. Donors were not followed over many years; analysis was cross-sectional.

The rearrangement joins TRBV7-2 to TRBJ1-5; tentatively, D is TRBD1 (6 bases). The specimen was cord blood. This TCR came from a newborn girl in good health. Written as DNA, the CDR3 is TGTGCCAGCAGTTGGACAGCCTCCAATCAGCCCCAGCATTTT. Its protein product is CASSWTASNQPQHF.